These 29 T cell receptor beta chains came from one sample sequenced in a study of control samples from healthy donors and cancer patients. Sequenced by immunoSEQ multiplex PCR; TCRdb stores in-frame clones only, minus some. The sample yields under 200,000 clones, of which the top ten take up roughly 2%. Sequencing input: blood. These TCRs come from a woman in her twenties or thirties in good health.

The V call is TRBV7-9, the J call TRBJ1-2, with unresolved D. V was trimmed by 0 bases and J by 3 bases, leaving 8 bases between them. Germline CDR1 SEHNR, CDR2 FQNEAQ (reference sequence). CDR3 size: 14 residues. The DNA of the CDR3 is TGTGCCAGCAGCTTAGCCGATGACTACTATGGCTACACCTTC. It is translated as CASSLADDYYGYTF. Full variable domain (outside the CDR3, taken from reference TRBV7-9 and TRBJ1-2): DTGVSQNPRHKITKRGQNVTFRCDPISEHNRLYWYRQTLGQGPEFLTYFQNEAQLEKSRLLSDRFSAERPKGSFSTLEIQRTEQGDSAMYLCASSLADDYYGYTFGSGTRLTVV.

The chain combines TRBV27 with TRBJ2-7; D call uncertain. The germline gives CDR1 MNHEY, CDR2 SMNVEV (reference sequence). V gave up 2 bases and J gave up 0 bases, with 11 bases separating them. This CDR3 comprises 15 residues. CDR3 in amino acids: CASSLAIMFSYEQYF. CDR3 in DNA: TGTGCCAGCAGTTTAGCGATAATGTTCTCCTACGAGCAGTACTTC.

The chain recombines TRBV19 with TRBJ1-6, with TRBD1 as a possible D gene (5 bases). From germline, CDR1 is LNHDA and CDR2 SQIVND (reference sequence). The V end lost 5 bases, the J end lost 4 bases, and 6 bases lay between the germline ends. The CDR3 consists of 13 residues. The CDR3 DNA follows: TGTGCCAGTAGTCGACAGTATAATTCACCCCTCCACTTT. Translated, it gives CASSRQYNSPLHF.

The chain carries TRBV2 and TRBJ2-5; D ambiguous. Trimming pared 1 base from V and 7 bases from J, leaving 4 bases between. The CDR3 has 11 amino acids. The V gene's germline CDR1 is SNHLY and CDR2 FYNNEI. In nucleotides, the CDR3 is TGTGCCAGCAGTGAAGTAGGGACCCAGTACTTC. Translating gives CASSEVGTQYF.

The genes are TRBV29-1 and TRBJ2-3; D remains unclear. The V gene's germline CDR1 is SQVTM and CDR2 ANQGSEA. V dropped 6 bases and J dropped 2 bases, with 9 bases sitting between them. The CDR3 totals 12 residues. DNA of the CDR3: TGCAGCGTCGACCCTCACACAGATACGCAGTATTTT. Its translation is CSVDPHTDTQYF.

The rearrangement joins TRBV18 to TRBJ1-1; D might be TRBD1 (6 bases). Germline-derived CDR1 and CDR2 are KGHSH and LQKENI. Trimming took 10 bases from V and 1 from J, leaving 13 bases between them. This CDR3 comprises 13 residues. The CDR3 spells CATRGGQNTEAFF. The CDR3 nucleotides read TGTGCCACCCGGGGGGGGCAGAACACTGAAGCTTTCTTT. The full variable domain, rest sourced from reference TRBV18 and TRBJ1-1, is NAGVMQNPRHLVRRRGQEARLRCSPMKGHSHVYWYRQLPEEGLKFMVYLQKENIIDESGMPKERFSAEFPKEGPSILRIQQVVRGDSAAYFCATRGGQNTEAFFGQGTRLTVV.

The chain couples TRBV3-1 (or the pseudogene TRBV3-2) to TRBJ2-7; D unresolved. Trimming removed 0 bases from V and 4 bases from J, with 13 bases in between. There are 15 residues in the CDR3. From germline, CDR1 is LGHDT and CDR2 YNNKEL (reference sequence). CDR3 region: CASSQDRPSLYEQYF. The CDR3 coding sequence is TGTGCCAGCAGCCAAGATCGGCCTAGTTTGTACGAGCAGTACTTC.

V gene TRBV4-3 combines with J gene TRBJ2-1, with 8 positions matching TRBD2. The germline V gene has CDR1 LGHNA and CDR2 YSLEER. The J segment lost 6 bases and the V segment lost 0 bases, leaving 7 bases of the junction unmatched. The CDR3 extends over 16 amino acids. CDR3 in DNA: TGCGCCAGCAGCCAAGATATCAGGACTAGCTTCAATGAGCAGTTCTTC. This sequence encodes CASSQDIRTSFNEQFF.

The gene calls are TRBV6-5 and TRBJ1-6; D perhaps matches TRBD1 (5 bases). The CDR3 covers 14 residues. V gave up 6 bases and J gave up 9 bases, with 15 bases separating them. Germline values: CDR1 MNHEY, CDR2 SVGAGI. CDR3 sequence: CASSPAGLSSPLHF. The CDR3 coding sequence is TGTGCCAGCAGCCCGGCAGGGTTGAGTTCACCCCTCCACTTT.

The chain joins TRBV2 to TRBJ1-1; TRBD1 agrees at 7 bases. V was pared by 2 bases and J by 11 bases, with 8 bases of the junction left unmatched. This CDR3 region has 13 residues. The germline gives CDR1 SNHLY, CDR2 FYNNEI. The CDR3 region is CASSERGRAGAFF. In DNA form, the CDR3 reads TGTGCCAGCAGTGAAAGGGGGCGTGCAGGGGCTTTCTTT.

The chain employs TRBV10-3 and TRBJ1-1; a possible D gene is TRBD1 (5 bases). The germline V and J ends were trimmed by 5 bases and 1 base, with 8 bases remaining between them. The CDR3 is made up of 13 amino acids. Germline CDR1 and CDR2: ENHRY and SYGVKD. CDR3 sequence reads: CAISLQGNTEAFF. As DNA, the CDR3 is TGTGCCATCAGTTTGCAGGGGAACACTGAAGCTTTCTTT.

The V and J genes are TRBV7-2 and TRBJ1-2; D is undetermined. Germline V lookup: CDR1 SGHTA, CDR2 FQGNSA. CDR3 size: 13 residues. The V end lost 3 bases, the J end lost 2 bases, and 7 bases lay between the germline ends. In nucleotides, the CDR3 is TGTGCCAGCAGCTTCGACTCAAACTATGGCTACACCTTC. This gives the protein CASSFDSNYGYTF. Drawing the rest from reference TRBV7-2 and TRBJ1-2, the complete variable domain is GAGVSQSPSNKVTEKGKDVELRCDPISGHTALYWYRQSLGQGLEFLIYFQGNSAPDKSGLPSDRFSAERTGGSVSTLTIQRTQQEDSAVYLCASSFDSNYGYTFGSGTRLTVV.

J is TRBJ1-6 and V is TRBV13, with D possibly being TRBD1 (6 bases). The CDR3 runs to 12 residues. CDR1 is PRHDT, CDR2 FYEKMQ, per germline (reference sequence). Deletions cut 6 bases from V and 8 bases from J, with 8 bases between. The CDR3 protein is CASSPGDSPLHF. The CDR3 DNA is TGTGCCAGCAGTCCAGGGGATTCACCCCTCCACTTT.

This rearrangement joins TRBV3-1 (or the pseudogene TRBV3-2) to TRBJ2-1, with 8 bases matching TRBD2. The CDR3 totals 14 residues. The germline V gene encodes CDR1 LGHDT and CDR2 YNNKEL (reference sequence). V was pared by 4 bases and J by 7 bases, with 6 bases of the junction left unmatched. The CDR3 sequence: CASSPSRLANEQFF. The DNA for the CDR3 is TGTGCCAGCAGCCCCTCTAGACTAGCGAATGAGCAGTTCTTC.

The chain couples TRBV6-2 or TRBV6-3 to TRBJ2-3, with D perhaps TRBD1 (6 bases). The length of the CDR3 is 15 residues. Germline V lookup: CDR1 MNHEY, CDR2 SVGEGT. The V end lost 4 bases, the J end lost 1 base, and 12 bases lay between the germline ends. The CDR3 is CASSSQGRGTDTQYF. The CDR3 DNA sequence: TGTGCCAGCAGTTCACAGGGTAGGGGCACAGATACGCAGTATTTT.

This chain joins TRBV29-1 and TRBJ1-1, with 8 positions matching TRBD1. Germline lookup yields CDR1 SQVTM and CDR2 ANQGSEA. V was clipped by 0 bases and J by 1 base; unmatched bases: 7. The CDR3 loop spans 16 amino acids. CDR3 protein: CSVEDLSTGANTEAFF. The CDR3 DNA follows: TGCAGCGTTGAAGATCTATCGACAGGGGCGAACACTGAAGCTTTCTTT.

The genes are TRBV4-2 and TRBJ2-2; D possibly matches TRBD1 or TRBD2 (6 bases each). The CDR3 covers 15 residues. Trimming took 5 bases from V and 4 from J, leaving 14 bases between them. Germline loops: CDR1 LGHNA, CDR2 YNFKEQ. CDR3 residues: CASSSREGGTGELFF. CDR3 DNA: TGTGCCAGCAGCTCCCGCGAGGGGGGCACCGGGGAGCTGTTTTTT.

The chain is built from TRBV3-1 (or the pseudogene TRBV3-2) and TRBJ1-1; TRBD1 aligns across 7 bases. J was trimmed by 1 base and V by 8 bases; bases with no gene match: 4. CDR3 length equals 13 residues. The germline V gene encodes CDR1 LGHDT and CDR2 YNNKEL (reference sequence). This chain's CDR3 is CASGRTGNTEAFF. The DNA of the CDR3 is TGTGCCAGCGGGAGGACAGGGAACACTGAAGCTTTCTTT.

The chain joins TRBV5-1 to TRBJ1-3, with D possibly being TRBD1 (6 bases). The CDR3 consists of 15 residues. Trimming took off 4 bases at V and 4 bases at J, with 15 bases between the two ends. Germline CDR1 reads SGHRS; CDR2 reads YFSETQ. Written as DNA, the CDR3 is TGCGCCAGCAGCCCGGGGGGGGCTTCGGGAAACACCATATATTTT. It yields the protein CASSPGGASGNTIYF.

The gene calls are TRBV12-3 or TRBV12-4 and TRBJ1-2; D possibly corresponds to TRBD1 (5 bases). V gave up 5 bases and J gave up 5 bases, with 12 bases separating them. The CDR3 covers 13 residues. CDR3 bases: TGTGCCAGCAGTGGAGGGGTGAGGTATGGCTACACCTTC. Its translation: CASSGGVRYGYTF.

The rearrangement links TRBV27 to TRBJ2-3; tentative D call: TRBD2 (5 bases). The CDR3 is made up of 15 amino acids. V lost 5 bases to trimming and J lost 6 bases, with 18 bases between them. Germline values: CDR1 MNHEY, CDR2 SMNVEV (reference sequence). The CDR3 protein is CASSPLDPLIDTQYF. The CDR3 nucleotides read TGTGCCAGCAGTCCACTAGATCCCCTCATCGATACGCAGTATTTT.

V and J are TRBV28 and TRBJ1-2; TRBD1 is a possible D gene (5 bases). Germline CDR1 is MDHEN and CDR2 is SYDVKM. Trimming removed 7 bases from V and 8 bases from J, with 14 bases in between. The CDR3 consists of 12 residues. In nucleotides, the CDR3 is TGTGCCAGCATCCGAGCAGGGCACGGCTACACCTTC. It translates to CASIRAGHGYTF.

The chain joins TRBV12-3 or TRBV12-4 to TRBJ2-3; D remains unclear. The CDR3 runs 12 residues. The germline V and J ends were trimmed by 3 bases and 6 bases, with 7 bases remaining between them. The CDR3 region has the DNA TGTGCCAGCAGTTTGTCGTGGGATACGCAGTATTTT. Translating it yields CASSLSWDTQYF.

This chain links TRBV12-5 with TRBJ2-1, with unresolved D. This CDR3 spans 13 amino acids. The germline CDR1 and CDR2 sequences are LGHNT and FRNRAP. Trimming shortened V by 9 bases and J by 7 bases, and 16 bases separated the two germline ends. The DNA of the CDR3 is TGTGCTAGCTCAGGATTCCCCAATAATGAGCAGTTCTTC. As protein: CASSGFPNNEQFF.

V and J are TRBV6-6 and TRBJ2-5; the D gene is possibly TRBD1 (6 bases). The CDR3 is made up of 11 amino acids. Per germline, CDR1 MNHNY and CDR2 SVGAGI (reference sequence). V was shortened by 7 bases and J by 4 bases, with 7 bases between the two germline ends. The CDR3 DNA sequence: TGTGCCAGCACCAGGGGAGAGACCCAGTACTTC. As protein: CASTRGETQYF.

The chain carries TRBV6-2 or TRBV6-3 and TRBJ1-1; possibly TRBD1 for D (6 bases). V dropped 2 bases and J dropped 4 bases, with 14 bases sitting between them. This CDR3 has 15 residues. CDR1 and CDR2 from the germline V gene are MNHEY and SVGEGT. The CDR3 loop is CASSYGTGSATEAFF. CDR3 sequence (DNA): TGTGCCAGCAGTTACGGCACAGGGTCCGCCACTGAAGCTTTCTTT.

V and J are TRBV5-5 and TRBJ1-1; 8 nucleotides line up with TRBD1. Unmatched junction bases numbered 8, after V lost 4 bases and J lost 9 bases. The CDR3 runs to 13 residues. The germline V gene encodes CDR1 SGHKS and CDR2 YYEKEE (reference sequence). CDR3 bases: TGTGCCAGCAGCCTCGGACAGGGACCACAAGCTTTCTTT. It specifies CASSLGQGPQAFF.

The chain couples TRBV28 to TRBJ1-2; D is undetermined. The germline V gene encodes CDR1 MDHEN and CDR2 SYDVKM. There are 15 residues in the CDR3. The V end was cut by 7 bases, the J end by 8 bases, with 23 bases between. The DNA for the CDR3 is TGTGCCAGCACCGCCGGAATAAGGTACCAGGACGGCTACACCTTC. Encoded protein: CASTAGIRYQDGYTF.

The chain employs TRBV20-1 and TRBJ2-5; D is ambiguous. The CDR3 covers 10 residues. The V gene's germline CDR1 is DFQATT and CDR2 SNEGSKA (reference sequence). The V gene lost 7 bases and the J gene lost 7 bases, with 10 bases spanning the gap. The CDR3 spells CSVPKGTQYF. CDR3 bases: TGCAGTGTCCCGAAAGGGACCCAGTACTTC.